The entry that follows covers one T cell receptor beta chain sequence. This sample stems from a study of blood T cell repertoires in COVID-19. Study at large: Samples taken during acute and convalescent COVID-19 were collected in the United States, Italy and Spain.

The V segment lost 3 bases and the J segment 4 bases; nucleotides outside the gene matches: 7. This CDR3 is built from 15 residues. Germline V gives CDR1 KGHSH, CDR2 LQKENI. As processed by the authors: The authors estimated nucleated cell counts from reference gene primer amplification. The assay was immunoSEQ multiplex PCR, and TCRdb's table has in-frame clones only and misses some. The D gene and trimming were derived from the DNA, and the V and J assignments and clone size from that table. The sample carries about 160,000 clones, about nine tenths recorded once. This clonotype was obtained from a woman aged 55-75 years who had recovered from COVID-19. This sequence joins TRBV18 and TRBJ2-3; 7 positions agree with TRBD1. The sequenced sample was peripheral blood. Here the CDR3 DNA reads TGTGCCAGCTCACCGAGGCTAGACAGGGCAGATACGCAGTATTTT. Translation gives CASSPRLDRADTQYF.